This T cell receptor beta chain was profiled in a study of T cell responses to AZD1222 COVID-19 vaccine. About this clone itself: The antigen is undetermined.

Per germline, CDR1 SEHNR and CDR2 FQNEAQ (reference sequence). V shed 5 bases, J shed 7 bases, and the junction held 19 bases outside the gene matches. The CDR3 totals 17 residues. Investigators merged groups given second doses at roughly 4 or roughly 12 weeks. Points from the study as a whole: All repertoire sampling was performed exclusively after the peak T cell response. There were vaccine-associated CD4 TCRs across spike, dominant at 160-218 and 743-854. Nearly half of spike-specific TCRs reportedly target unmutated variant regions.

Using immunoSEQ multiplex PCR, the repertoire was profiled, and TCRdb retains in-frame clones only, with some absent. Of roughly 99,000 clones in the sample, about 90% were seen once. The chain couples TRBV7-9 to TRBJ1-2, with 7 bases matching TRBD1. The TCR was taken from an adult who received the AZD1222 COVID-19 vaccine. The specimen was peripheral blood, collected 28 days after the second AZD1222 dose. CDR3 region: CASSIGTASWQRGGYTF. Written as DNA, the CDR3 is TGTGCCAGCAGCATCGGGACAGCCTCCTGGCAGAGGGGTGGCTACACCTTC. The full variable domain, with the rest looked up from reference TRBV7-9 and TRBJ1-2, is DTGVSQNPRHKITKRGQNVTFRCDPISEHNRLYWYRQTLGQGPEFLTYFQNEAQLEKSRLLSDRFSAERPKGSFSTLEIQRTEQGDSAMYLCASSIGTASWQRGGYTFGSGTRLTVV.